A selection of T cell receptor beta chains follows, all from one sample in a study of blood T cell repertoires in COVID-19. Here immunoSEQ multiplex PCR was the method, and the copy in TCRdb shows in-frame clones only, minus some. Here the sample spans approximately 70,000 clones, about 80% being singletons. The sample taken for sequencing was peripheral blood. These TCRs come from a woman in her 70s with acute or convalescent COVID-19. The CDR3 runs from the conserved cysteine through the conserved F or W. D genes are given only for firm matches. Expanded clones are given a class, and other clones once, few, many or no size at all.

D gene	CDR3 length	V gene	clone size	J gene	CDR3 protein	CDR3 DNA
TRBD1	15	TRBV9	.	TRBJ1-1	CASSVGGQGLTEAFF	TGTGCCAGCAGCGTAGGGGGACAGGGTTTGACTGAAGCTTTCTTT
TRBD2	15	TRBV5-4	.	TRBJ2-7	CASSLVGGSSYEQYF	TGTGCCAGCAGCTTGGTGGGGGGGAGCTCCTACGAGCAGTACTTC
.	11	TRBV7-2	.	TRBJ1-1	CASSLSTEAFF	TGTGCCAGCAGCCTATCCACTGAAGCTTTCTTT
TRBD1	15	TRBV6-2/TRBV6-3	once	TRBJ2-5	CASSLRQGARETQYF	TGTGCCAGCAGTTTACGACAGGGGGCACGGGAGACCCAGTACTTC
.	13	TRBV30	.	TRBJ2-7	CAWSGSGDYEQYF	TGTGCCTGGAGTGGTAGCGGAGACTACGAGCAGTACTTC
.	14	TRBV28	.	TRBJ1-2	CASTPGATNYGYTF	TGTGCCAGCACCCCAGGGGCGACGAACTATGGCTACACCTTC
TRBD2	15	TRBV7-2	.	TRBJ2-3	CASSLREGNTDTQYF	TGTGCCAGCAGCTTGCGGGAGGGCAATACAGATACGCAGTATTTT
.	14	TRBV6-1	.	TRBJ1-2	CASSEQGGDYGYTF	TGTGCCAGCAGTGAACAGGGTGGTGACTATGGCTACACCTTC
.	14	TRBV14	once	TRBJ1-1	CASSSDIGGTEAFF	TGTGCCAGCAGCTCAGATATAGGGGGAACTGAAGCTTTCTTT
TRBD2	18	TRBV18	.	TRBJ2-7	CASSPPVTSGRKTYEQYF	TGTGCCAGCTCACCACCGGTCACTAGCGGGAGGAAAACTTACGAGCAGTACTTC
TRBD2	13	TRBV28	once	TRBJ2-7	CANGLAGEYEQYF	TGTGCTAACGGACTAGCGGGAGAATACGAGCAGTACTTC
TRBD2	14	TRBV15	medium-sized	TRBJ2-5	CASRLAGRQETQYF	TGTGCCTCACGTCTAGCGGGAAGGCAAGAGACCCAGTACTTC
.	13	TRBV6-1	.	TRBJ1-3	CASSEARSGTIYF	TGTGCCAGCAGTGAAGCCCGGTCCGGCACCATATATTTT
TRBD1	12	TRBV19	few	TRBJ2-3	CASSNRQGTQYF	TGTGCCAGTAGTAACCGACAGGGTACGCAGTATTTT
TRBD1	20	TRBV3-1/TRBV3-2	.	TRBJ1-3	CASSVESPGQGVPRGNTIYF	TGTGCCAGCAGCGTTGAATCTCCGGGACAGGGGGTACCTCGTGGAAACACCATATATTTT
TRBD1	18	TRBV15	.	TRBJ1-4	CATSRGGSAGTGGEKLFF	TGTGCCACCAGCAGAGGAGGCTCCGCCGGGACAGGGGGCGAAAAACTGTTTTTT
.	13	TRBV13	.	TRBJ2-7	CASSLLLSYEQYF	TGTGCCAGCAGCTTACTTCTCTCCTACGAGCAGTACTTC
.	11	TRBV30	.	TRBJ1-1	CACLFRTEAFF	TGTGCCTGCCTCTTTCGTACTGAAGCTTTCTTT
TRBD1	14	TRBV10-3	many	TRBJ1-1	CAIRGQGANTEAFF	TGTGCCATCAGGGGACAGGGGGCGAACACTGAAGCTTTCTTT
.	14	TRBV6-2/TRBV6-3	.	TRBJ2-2	CASSLTLNTGELFF	TGTGCCAGCAGCTTGACACTGAACACCGGGGAGCTGTTTTTT
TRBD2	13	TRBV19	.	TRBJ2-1	CASSMVGRGEQFF	TGTGCCAGTAGTATGGTGGGGCGGGGGGAGCAGTTCTTC
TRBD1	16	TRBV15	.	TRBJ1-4	CATSTWTGAQNEKLFF	TGTGCCACCAGCACCTGGACAGGGGCCCAAAATGAAAAACTGTTTTTT
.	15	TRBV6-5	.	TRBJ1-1	CASSSPLEGVTEAFF	TGTGCCAGCAGTTCTCCCCTCGAGGGGGTCACTGAAGCTTTCTTT
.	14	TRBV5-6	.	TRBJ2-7	CASTYGTQHYEQYF	TGTGCCAGCACCTACGGGACTCAGCACTACGAGCAGTACTTC
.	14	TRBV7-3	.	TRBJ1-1	CASSLTGGATEAFF	TGTGCCAGCAGCTTAACAGGGGGGGCCACTGAAGCTTTCTTT
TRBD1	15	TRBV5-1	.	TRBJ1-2	CASRNPGQRLYGYTF	TGCGCCAGCAGGAACCCGGGACAGCGCCTCTATGGCTACACCTTC
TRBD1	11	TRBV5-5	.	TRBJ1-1	CASDRATEAFF	TGTGCCAGCGACAGGGCCACTGAAGCTTTCTTT
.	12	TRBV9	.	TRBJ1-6	CASSGLNSPLHF	TGTGCCAGCAGCGGACTAAATTCACCCCTCCACTTT
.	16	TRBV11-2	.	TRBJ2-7	CASSSNSGIGRGEQYF	TGTGCCAGCAGCTCTAACTCCGGAATAGGCAGGGGAGAGCAGTACTTC
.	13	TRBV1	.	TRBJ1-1	CTSTQRQNTEAFF	TGCACCAGCACCCAAAGACAGAACACTGAAGCTTTCTTT
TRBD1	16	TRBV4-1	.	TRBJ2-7	CASSLSRDRESYEQYF	TGCGCCAGCAGCCTCAGCCGGGACAGGGAATCCTACGAGCAGTACTTC
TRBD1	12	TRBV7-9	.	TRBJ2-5	CAVTGAEETQYF	TGTGCCGTTACAGGGGCTGAAGAGACCCAGTACTTC
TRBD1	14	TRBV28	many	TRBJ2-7	CASRGQAAIYEQYF	TGTGCCAGCAGAGGACAGGCGGCAATCTACGAGCAGTACTTC
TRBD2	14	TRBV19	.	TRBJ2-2	CASTSGGNTGELFF	TGTGCCAGTACTAGCGGGGGGAACACCGGGGAGCTGTTTTTT
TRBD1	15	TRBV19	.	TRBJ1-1	CASSRPGQVGTEAFF	TGTGCCAGTAGTCGGCCGGGACAGGTGGGCACTGAAGCTTTCTTT
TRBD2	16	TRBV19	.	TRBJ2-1	CASSVVSGGAPNEQFF	TGTGCCAGTAGTGTGGTGAGCGGGGGGGCTCCCAATGAGCAGTTCTTC
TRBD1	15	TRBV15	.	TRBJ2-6	CATSKDRAGANVLTF	TGTGCCACCAGCAAAGACAGGGCTGGGGCCAACGTCCTGACTTTC
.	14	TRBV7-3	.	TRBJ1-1	CASSYGTGNTEAFF	TGTGCCAGCAGCTATGGGACTGGAAACACTGAAGCTTTTTTT
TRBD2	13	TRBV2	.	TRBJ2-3	CAGQRGGGDTQYF	TGTGCCGGCCAGCGGGGGGGCGGAGATACGCAGTATTTT
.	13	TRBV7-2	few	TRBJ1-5	CASTEGGGQPQHF	TGTGCCAGCACCGAAGGAGGTGGTCAGCCCCAGCATTTT
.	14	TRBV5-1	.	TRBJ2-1	CASIEISGRNEQFF	TGCGCCAGCATCGAAATAAGTGGGAGAAATGAGCAGTTCTTC
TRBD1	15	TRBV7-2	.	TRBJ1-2	CASSLGGDRVKGYTF	TGTGCCAGCAGCTTAGGAGGGGACAGGGTGAAGGGCTACACCTTC
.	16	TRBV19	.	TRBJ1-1	CASSTRRGGANTEAFF	TGTGCCAGTAGTACCAGACGTGGGGGGGCGAACACTGAAGCTTTCTTT
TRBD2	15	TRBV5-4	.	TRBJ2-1	CASSLDSGVYNEQFF	TGTGCCAGCAGCTTGGATAGCGGGGTATACAATGAGCAGTTCTTC
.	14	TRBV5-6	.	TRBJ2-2	CASSRLGLTGELFF	TGTGCCAGCAGCAGATTAGGACTCACCGGGGAGCTGTTTTTT